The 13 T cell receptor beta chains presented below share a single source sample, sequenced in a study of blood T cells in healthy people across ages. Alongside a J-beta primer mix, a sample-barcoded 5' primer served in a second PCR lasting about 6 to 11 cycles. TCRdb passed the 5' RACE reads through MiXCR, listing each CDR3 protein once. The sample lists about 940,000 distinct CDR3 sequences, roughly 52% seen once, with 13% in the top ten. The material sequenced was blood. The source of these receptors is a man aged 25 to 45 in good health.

The CDR3 DNA reads as TGTGCCAGCAGCCGAGCGGACCGAAGCGCAGATACGCAGTATTTT. Translation gives CASSRADRSADTQYF. V gene TRBV7-9 combines with J gene TRBJ2-3; tentatively, D is TRBD2 (5 bases). Trimming pared 5 bases from V and 4 bases from J, leaving 16 bases between. Germline V lookup: CDR1 SEHNR, CDR2 FQNEAQ (reference sequence). The CDR3 contains 15 residues. The full variable domain, in which reference TRBV7-9 and TRBJ2-3 provide the parts outside the CDR3, is DTGVSQNPRHKITKRGQNVTFRCDPISEHNRLYWYRQTLGQGPEFLTYFQNEAQLEKSRLLSDRFSAERPKGSFSTLEIQRTEQGDSAMYLCASSRADRSADTQYFGPGTRLTVL.

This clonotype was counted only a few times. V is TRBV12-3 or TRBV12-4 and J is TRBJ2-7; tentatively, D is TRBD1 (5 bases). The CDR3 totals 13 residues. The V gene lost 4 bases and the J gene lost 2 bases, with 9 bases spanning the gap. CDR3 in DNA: TGTGCCAGCAGTTCCCCAGGGCCCTACGAGCAGTACTTC. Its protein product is CASSSPGPYEQYF.

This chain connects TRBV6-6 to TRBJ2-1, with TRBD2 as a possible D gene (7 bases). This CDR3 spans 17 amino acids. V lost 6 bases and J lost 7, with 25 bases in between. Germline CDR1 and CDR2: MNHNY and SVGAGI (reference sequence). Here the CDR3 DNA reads TGTGCCAGCAGCCTCGGGGGGCCCTCCTCCTCAAAAAATGAGCAGTTCTTC. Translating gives CASSLGGPSSSKNEQFF.

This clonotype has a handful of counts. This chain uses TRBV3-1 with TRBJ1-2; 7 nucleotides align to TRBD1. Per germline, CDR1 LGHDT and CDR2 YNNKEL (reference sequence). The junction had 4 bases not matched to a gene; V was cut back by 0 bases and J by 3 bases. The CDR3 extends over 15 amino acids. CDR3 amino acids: CASSQDRGQYYGYTF. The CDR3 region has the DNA TGTGCCAGCAGCCAAGATAGGGGGCAGTACTATGGCTACACCTTC.

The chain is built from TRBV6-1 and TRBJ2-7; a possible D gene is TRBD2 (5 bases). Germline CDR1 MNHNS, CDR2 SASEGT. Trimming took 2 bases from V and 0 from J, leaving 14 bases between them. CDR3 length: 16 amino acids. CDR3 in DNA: TGTGCCAGCAGTGAAATAGTCGGGATACACTCCTACGAGCAGTACTTC. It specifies CASSEIVGIHSYEQYF.

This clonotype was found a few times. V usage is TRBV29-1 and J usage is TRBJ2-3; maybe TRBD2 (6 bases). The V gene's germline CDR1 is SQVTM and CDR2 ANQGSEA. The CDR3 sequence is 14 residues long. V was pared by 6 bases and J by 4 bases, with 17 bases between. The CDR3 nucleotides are TGCAGCGTCCCAATTTGGGGGGTCTCAGATACGCAGTATTTT. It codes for CSVPIWGVSDTQYF.

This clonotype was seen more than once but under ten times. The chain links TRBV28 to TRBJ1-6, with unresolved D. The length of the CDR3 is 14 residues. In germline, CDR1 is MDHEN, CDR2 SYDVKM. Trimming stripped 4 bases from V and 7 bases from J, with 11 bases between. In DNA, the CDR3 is TGTGCCAGCAGTTCCCCCACGAGGAATTCACCCCTCCACTTT. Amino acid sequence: CASSSPTRNSPLHF.

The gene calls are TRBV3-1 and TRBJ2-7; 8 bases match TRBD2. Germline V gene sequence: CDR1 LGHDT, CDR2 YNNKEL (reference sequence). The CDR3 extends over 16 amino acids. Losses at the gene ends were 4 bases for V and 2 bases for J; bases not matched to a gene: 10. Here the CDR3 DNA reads TGTGCCAGCAGCCCAGTTGCGGGGGGAGCAGCCTACGAGCAGTACTTC. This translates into CASSPVAGGAAYEQYF.

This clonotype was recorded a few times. CDR3 loop: CASSYSGTTSGEQYF. The CDR3 DNA sequence: TGTGCCAGCAGTTATTCCGGGACTACTTCTGGAGAGCAGTACTTC. This sequence joins TRBV3-1 and TRBJ2-7; 7 bases fit TRBD2. There are 15 residues in the CDR3. Germline CDR1 is LGHDT and CDR2 is YNNKEL (reference sequence). Trimming cost V 6 bases and J 7 bases; bases outside gene matches: 15.

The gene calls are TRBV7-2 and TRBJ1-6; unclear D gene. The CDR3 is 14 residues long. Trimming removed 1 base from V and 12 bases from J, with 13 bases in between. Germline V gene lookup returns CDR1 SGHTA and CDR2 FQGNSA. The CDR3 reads CASSLDRSSRPLHF. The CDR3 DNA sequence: TGTGCCAGCAGCTTAGATCGCAGTAGTAGACCCCTCCACTTT.

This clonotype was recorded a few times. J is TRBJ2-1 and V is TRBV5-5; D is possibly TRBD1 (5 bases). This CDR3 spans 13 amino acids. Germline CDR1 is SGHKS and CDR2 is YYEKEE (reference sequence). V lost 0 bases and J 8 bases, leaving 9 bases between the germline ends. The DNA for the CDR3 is TGTGCCAGCAGCTTGGCTGACAGCTATGAGCAGTTCTTC. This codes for CASSLADSYEQFF.

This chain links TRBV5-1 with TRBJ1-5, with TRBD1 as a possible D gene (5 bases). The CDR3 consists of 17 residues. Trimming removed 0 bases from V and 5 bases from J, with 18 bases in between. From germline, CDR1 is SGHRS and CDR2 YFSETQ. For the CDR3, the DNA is TGCGCCAGCAGCTTGGGAACGACGGGACGGAGCGATCAGCCCCAGCATTTT. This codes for CASSLGTTGRSDQPQHF.

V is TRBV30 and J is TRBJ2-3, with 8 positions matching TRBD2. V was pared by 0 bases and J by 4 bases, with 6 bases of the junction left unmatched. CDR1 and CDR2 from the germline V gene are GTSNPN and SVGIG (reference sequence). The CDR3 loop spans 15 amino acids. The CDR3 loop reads CAWSVSGGQADTQYF. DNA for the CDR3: TGTGCCTGGAGTGTATCGGGGGGGCAGGCAGATACGCAGTATTTT.